This entry concerns a single TCR beta chain. The specificity of this receptor is unknown. Per-nucleotide qualities are absent, and no much larger clonotype sits a single base away. The record originates from a study of blood T cells in healthy people across ages (dated by TCRdb to between 2014 and 2017). General notes on the study: Template switching captured roughly one uniquely barcoded TCR beta cDNA molecule per two T cells in model experiments. The study analyzed two additional independent replicas of 1 million unique cDNA reads from the same blood draw for two donors, one aged 18 to 30 and one aged 80 or older. To avoid experimental bias, donors of different ages were spread randomly across the sequencing lanes. The donors were divided into four age groups: young (average approximately 16 years), middle-aged (about 39), aged (about 56) and long-lived (roughly 86). Using deep sequencing normalized with unique cDNA molecular identifiers, the study measured how TCR beta repertoire diversity changes with age.

The roughly 39 donors, aged 6 to 90 years, were systemically healthy Caucasian individuals from Russia. Around 9.8 milliliters of peripheral blood were collected from each donor into EDTA-treated Vacutainer tubes. Ficoll-Paque density-gradient centrifugation was used to isolate PBMCs, with at least 6.5 million per sample. Trizol reagent was used to extract total RNA from the PBMCs, yielding at least 5 micrograms per sample. Naive CD45RAhigh/CD27high T cell percentages were measured by flow cytometry on a PBMC aliquot from every donor. Libraries came from 5' RACE. The instrument was an Illumina HiSeq 2500. A second PCR of 7 to 11 cycles was performed with a sample-barcoded 5' primer and a J-beta primer mix. A unique molecular identifier was introduced onto each TCR beta cDNA molecule by a template-switch 5' adaptor carrying 12 random nucleotides. At least 3 million CDR3-containing paired-end reads were obtained from each sample. First-strand cDNA was synthesized from all RNA with the Mint cDNA synthesis kit, primed by a TRBC-specific oligonucleotide. After uracil-DNA glycosylase treatment, a first 18-cycle PCR used universal primers M1SS and BC2_uni_R on all cDNA. As for the authors' bioinformatics: For normalization, 1 million high-quality reads, each with a distinct molecular identifier, were randomly selected from each sample. Reads sharing molecular identifiers were discarded rather than binned into consensus sequences. MiTCR, run with a Q25 quality threshold and the strictest error-elimination algorithm, handled CDR3 identification, clonotype clustering and error correction. Lower-bound total TCR beta diversity was estimated with a nonparametric unseen species model using Euler transformation. TCRdb reanalyzed the raw reads on its own, using fastp at Q25 for trimming and MiXCR for clone calling, and kept in-frame beta chains. Rows are combined by CDR3 protein, so each entry shows the most common genes and DNA. The V and J calls were determined by TCRdb, not by the authors. In this sample the table shows about 650,000 distinct CDR3 sequences, approximately 52% of which occur a single time. Roughly 12% of the sample is held by the ten biggest clonotypes.

Results and caveats for the whole study, not just this receptor: A strong correlation was found between observed TCR beta diversity and the percentage of naive T cells measured by flow cytometry. Observed TCR beta diversity per million T cells fell roughly linearly with age, and a significant reduction was already apparent by age approximately 41. Conclusive comparison of naive and antigen-experienced compartments was prevented by the profiling of bulk unsorted PBMCs. Total diversity estimates from one million sequenced T cells were considered lower bounds and underestimates. Because donor CMV infection status was unknown, age-related changes in expanded clonotypes were potentially confounded. Compared with the aged group, more naive CD4+ T cells, fewer expanded clones and increased TCR diversity were shown by the long-lived group, suggesting age selection.

V and J are trimmed by 3 bases and 6 bases, and the gene matches miss 11 bases of the junction. Sequences KGHSH (CDR1) and LQKENI (CDR2) are obtained from the germline V gene. The CDR3, cysteine through phenylalanine, is 15 amino acids long. Only CDR3 DNA remains: 45 bases, in frame from the first base. The TCR was taken from a woman over 75 in good health. The chain is assembled from TRBV18 and TRBJ2-7; TRBD1 aligns with 7 central bases. What was sequenced was blood. The nucleotides are TGTGCCAGCTCACCCCGACCCGGACAGGATGGCGAGCAGTACTTC. The translation is CASSPRPGQDGEQYF.